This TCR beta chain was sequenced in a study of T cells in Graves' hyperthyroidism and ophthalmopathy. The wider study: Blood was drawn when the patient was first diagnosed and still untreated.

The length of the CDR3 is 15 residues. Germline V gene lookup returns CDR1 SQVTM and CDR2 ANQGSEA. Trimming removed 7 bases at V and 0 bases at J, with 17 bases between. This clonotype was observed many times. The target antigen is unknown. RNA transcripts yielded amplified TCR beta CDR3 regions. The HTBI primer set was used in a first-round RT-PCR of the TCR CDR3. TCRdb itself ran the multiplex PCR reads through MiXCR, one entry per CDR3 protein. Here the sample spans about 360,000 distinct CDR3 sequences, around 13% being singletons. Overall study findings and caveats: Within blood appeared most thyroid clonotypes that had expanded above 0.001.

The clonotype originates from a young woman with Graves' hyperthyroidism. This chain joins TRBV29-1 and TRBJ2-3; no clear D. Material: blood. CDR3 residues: CSGLLRTVSTDTQYF. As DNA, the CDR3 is TGCAGCGGGCTTCTGCGCACCGTTAGCACAGATACGCAGTATTTT.